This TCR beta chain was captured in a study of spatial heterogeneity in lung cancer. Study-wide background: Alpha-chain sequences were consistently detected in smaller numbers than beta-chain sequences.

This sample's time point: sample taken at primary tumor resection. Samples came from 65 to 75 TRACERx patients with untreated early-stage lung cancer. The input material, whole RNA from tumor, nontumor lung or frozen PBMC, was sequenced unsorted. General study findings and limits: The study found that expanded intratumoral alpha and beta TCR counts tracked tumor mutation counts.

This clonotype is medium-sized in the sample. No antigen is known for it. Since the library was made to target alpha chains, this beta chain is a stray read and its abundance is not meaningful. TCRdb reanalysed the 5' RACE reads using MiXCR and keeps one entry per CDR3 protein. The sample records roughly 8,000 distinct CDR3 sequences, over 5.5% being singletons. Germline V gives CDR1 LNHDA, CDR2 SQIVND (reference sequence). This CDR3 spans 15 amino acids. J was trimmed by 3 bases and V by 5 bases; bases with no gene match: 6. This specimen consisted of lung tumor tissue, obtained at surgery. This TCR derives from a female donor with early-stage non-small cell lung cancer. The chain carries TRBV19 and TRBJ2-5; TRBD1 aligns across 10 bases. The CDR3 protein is CASSATGGGKETQYF. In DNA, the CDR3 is TGTGCCAGTAGTGCGACAGGGGGCGGAAAAGAGACCCAGTACTTC.